The 18 T cell receptor beta chains presented below share a single source sample, sequenced in a study of early T cells in non-severe SARS-CoV-2 infection. MiXCR, applied by TCRdb to the 5' RACE reads, yields one record per CDR3 protein. The table shows around 30,000 distinct CDR3 sequences, with 4% to 5% occurring only once. The sample taken for sequencing was whole blood. These receptors all come from an adult who was a healthcare worker with PCR-confirmed SARS-CoV-2 infection or an uninfected control (not recorded which).

This clonotype was observed many times. V is TRBV3-1 and J is TRBJ2-1; 8 bases are shared with TRBD2. The trim removed 8 bases at V and 14 bases at J, leaving 8 bases unmatched. This CDR3 region has 11 residues. Germline CDR1 LGHDT, CDR2 YNNKEL (reference sequence). CDR3 coding DNA: TGTGCCAGCGCCCAAAGCGGGAGTAAGTTCTTC. Translating gives CASAQSGSKFF.

This clonotype has ten or more counts. V gene TRBV28 combines with J gene TRBJ1-1; a possible D gene is TRBD1 (6 bases). The CDR3 spans 14 residues. The germline gives CDR1 MDHEN, CDR2 SYDVKM. V lost 5 bases and J 1 base, leaving 11 bases between the germline ends. This CDR3 reads CASSAGGGNTEAFF. The CDR3 DNA reads as TGTGCCAGCAGTGCCGGGGGCGGGAACACTGAAGCTTTCTTT.

This clonotype was recorded at least ten times. This chain uses TRBV27 with TRBJ2-5, with TRBD1 identical over 7 bases. With 8 bases clipped from V and 3 bases from J, the junction kept 9 bases outside the gene matches. The germline V gene has CDR1 MNHEY and CDR2 SMNVEV (reference sequence). The CDR3 extends over 14 amino acids. The CDR3 region has the DNA TGTGCCAGCGGCCCCCGGGACAGTAAAGAGACCCAGTACTTC. Protein: CASGPRDSKETQYF.

Many counts were recorded for this clonotype. The rearrangement joins TRBV19 to TRBJ2-3, with D unresolved. CDR3 length equals 13 residues. Deletions cut 6 bases from V and 1 base from J, with 8 bases between. The germline V gene has CDR1 LNHDA and CDR2 SQIVND (reference sequence). In DNA, the CDR3 is TGTGCCAGTAGCGATCGGGGCACAGATACGCAGTATTTT. Amino acid sequence: CASSDRGTDTQYF.

Within the sample, this clonotype is medium-sized. This chain links TRBV29-1 with TRBJ2-7, with 9 bases fitting TRBD2. Germline CDR1 SQVTM, CDR2 ANQGSEA. This CDR3 contains 12 residues. J lost 5 bases, V lost 6 bases, and 5 bases had no gene match. For the CDR3, the DNA is TGCAGCGTGCTTAGCGGGAGCGACGAGCAGTACTTC. Residues: CSVLSGSDEQYF.

Only a few counts were recorded for this clonotype. V gene TRBV3-1 combines with J gene TRBJ2-3; D may be TRBD2 (6 bases). CDR3 length: 14 amino acids. The germline V and J ends were trimmed by 4 bases and 3 bases, with 11 bases remaining between them. Looked up from germline, CDR1 is LGHDT and CDR2 is YNNKEL (reference sequence). CDR3 nucleotides: TGTGCCAGCAGCCCCGTTCGGGGGACAGATACGCAGTATTTT. It specifies CASSPVRGTDTQYF.

This clonotype was recorded at least ten times. The chain carries TRBV3-1 and TRBJ1-2; a possible D gene is TRBD1 (6 bases). This CDR3 is 14 amino acids long. Trimming took 4 bases from V and 6 from J, leaving 15 bases between them. Germline V lookup: CDR1 LGHDT, CDR2 YNNKEL (reference sequence). The CDR3 region is CASSLGQRANGYTF. CDR3 coding DNA: TGTGCCAGCAGCCTAGGACAGCGGGCGAATGGCTACACCTTC.

This clonotype has at least ten counts. This chain connects TRBV27 to TRBJ1-1; TRBD1 matches 12 bases. Trimming took 3 bases from V and 2 from J; bases not matched to a gene: 4. The CDR3 length is 16 residues. CDR1 and CDR2 (germline): MNHEY, SMNVEV (reference sequence). CDR3 nucleotide sequence: TGTGCCAGCAGTTTCGGGACAGGGGGCGGAAACACTGAAGCTTTCTTT. The encoded protein is CASSFGTGGGNTEAFF.

The table lists this clonotype with a few counts. The rearrangement joins TRBV6-1 to TRBJ1-6; D remains ambiguous. The CDR3 length is 17 residues. CDR1 and CDR2 (germline): MNHNS, SASEGT. Trimming left V 0 bases short and J 8 bases short, with 17 bases between. CDR3 protein: CASSEARSRVGHSPLHF. CDR3 in DNA: TGTGCCAGCAGTGAAGCGCGTTCTAGGGTGGGTCATTCACCCCTCCACTTT.

In this sample, this clonotype turned up many times. The CDR3, as DNA: TGTGCCAGCAGTTTACGCCCGCGATACAATGAGCAGTTCTTC. It codes for CASSLRPRYNEQFF. V and J are TRBV12-3 or TRBV12-4 and TRBJ2-1; D gene unclear. V was trimmed by 2 bases and J by 4 bases, leaving 9 bases between them. The CDR3 has 14 residues.

Many counts were recorded for this clonotype. This chain uses TRBV7-8 with TRBJ2-2; the D is unclear. Trimming stripped 11 bases from V and 1 base from J, with 5 bases between. The CDR3 contains 11 residues. Germline values: CDR1 SGHVS, CDR2 FQNEAQ. CDR3 in amino acids: CAGWNTGELFF. The CDR3 DNA sequence: TGTGCCGGATGGAACACCGGGGAGCTGTTTTTT.

This clonotype was seen repeatedly, ten times or more. The rearrangement joins TRBV12-3 or TRBV12-4 to TRBJ2-1, with TRBD1 matching 9 bases. J was trimmed by 4 bases and V by 6 bases; bases with no gene match: 7. There are 15 residues in the CDR3. The CDR3 nucleotides are TGTGCCAGCAGCCCGGGACAGGGCGTTTACAATGAGCAGTTCTTC. It specifies CASSPGQGVYNEQFF.

This clonotype occurred many times. CDR3 DNA: TGTGCCAGCAGGACAGGGGTGGGCGAGCAGTACTTC. This gives the protein CASRTGVGEQYF. The V call is TRBV28, the J call TRBJ2-7, with 8 positions matching TRBD1. Germline CDR1 MDHEN, CDR2 SYDVKM. This CDR3 has 12 amino acids. The V gene end was trimmed by 6 bases and the J gene end by 6 bases; junction bases not matched to a gene: 4.

This clonotype was seen repeatedly, ten times or more. J is TRBJ2-1 and V is TRBV5-1; possible D gene TRBD1, 6 bases. CDR1 and CDR2 (germline): SGHRS, YFSETQ. V lost 3 bases and J lost 8, with 12 bases in between. CDR3 length: 13 residues. In DNA form, the CDR3 reads TGCGCCAGCAGCTCGGACAGTTTCGATGAGCAGTTCTTC. As protein: CASSSDSFDEQFF.

This clonotype was detected many times. The rearrangement links TRBV5-1 to TRBJ2-1, with D hard to call. Germline V gene sequence: CDR1 SGHRS, CDR2 YFSETQ. This CDR3 has 15 residues. The V gene lost 2 bases and the J gene lost 7 bases, with 16 bases spanning the gap. Written as DNA, the CDR3 is TGCGCCAGCAGCTTCGAGGCAGGCCGAGTAAATGAGCAGTTCTTC. Translating it yields CASSFEAGRVNEQFF. The full variable domain, rest sourced from reference TRBV5-1 and TRBJ2-1, is KAGVTQTPRYLIKTRGQQVTLSCSPISGHRSVSWYQQTPGQGLQFLFEYFSETQRNKGNFPGRFSGRQFSNSRSEMNVSTLELGDSALYLCASSFEAGRVNEQFFGPGTRLTVL.

This clonotype showed up many times. V is TRBV29-1 and J is TRBJ2-1, with a possible D match to TRBD2 (6 bases). The germline V gene has CDR1 SQVTM and CDR2 ANQGSEA. V dropped 6 bases and J dropped 3 bases, with 15 bases sitting between them. The length of the CDR3 is 14 residues. The CDR3 loop is CSVGGDSHYNEQFF. In DNA form, the CDR3 reads TGCAGCGTGGGCGGGGACTCCCACTACAATGAGCAGTTCTTC.

This clonotype has ten or more counts. The gene calls are TRBV5-1 and TRBJ2-3; tentative D call: TRBD1 (6 bases). CDR1 is SGHRS, CDR2 YFSETQ, per germline. With 7 bases removed from V and 1 base from J, the gap between germline ends came to 13 bases. This CDR3 is built from 14 residues. CDR3: CASEPGHRTDTQYF. Written as DNA, the CDR3 is TGCGCCAGCGAACCGGGACACCGCACAGATACGCAGTATTTT.

This clonotype has a count of ten or more. V usage is TRBV28 and J usage is TRBJ2-4, with 9 bases matching TRBD2. Germline V CDR1 and CDR2: MDHEN, SYDVKM. The CDR3 consists of 16 residues. The junction had 8 bases not matched to a gene; V was cut back by 4 bases and J by 4 bases. CDR3 in amino acids: CASSSMTSGAKNIQYF. For the CDR3, the DNA is TGTGCCAGCAGTTCAATGACTAGCGGAGCTAAAAACATTCAGTACTTC.